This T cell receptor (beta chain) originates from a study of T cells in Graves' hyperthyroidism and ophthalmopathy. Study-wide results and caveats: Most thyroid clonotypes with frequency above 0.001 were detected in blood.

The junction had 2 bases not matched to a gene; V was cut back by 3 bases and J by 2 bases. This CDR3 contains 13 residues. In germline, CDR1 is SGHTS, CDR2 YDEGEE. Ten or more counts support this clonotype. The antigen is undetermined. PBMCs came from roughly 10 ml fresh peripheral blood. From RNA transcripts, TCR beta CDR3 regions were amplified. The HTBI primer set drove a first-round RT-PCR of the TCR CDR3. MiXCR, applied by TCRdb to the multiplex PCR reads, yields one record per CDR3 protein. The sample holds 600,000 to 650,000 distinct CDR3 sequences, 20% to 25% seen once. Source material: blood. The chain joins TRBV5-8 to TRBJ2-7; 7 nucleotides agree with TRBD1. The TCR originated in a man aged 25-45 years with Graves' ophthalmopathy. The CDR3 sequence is CASSSDRTYEQYF. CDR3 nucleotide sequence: TGTGCCAGCAGCTCGGACAGGACCTACGAGCAGTACTTC.